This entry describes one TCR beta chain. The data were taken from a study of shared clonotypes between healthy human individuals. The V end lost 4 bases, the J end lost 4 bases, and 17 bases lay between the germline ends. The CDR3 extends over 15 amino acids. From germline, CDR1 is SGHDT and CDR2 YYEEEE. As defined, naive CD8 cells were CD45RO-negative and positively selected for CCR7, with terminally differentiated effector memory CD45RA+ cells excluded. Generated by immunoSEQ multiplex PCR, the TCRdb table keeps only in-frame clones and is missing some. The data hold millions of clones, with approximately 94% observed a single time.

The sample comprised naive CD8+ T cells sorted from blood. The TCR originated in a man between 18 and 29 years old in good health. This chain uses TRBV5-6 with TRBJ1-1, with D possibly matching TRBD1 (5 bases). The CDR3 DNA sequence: TGTGCCAGCAGCCCTCTAGGTGCAGGGAGCACTGAAGCTTTCTTT. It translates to CASSPLGAGSTEAFF.